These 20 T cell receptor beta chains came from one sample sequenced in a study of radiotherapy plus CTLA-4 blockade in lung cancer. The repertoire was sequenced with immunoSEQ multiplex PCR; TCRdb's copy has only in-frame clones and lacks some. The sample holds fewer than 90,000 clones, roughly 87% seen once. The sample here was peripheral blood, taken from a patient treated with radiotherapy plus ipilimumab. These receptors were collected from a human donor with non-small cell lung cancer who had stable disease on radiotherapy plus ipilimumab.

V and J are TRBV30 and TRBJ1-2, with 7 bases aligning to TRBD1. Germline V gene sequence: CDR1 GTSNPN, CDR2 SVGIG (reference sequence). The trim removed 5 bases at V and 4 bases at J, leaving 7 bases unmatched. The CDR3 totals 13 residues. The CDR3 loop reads CAWEGQVSYGYTF. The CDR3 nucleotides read TGTGCCTGGGAAGGACAGGTGTCCTATGGCTACACCTTC.

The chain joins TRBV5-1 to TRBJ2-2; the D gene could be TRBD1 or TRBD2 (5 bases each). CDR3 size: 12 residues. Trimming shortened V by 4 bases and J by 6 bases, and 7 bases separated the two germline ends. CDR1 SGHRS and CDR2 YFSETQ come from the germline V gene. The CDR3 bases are TGCGCCAGCAGCCCGGGACCCGGGGAGCTGTTTTTT. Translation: CASSPGPGELFF.

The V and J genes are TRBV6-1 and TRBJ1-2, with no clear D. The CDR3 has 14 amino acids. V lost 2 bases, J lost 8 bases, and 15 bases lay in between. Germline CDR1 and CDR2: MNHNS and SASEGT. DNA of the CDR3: TGTGCCAGCAGTGAACCTCGGGCTACGTGGGGCTACACCTTC. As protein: CASSEPRATWGYTF.

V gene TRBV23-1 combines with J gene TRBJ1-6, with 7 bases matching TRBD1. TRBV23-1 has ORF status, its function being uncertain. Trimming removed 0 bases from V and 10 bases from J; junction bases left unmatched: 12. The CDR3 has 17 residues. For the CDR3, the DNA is TGCGCCAGCAGTCAATCCAGTACGGGACAGATCGTCTCACCCCTCCACTTT. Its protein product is CASSQSSTGQIVSPLHF.

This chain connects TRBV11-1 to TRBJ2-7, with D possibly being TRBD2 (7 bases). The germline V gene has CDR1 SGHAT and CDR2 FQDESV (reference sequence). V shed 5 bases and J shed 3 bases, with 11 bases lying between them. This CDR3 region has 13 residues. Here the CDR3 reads CASSLGGVYEQYF. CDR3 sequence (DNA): TGTGCCAGCAGCCTAGGGGGGGTCTACGAGCAGTACTTC.

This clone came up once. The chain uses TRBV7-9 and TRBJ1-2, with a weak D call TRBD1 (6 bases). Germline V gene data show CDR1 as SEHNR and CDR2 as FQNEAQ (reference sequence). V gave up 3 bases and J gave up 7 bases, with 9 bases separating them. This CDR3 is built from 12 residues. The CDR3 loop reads CASSFRGSGYTF. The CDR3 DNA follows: TGTGCCAGCAGCTTCAGGGGTTCTGGCTACACCTTC.

The CDR3 nucleotides read TGTGCCAGCAGTTTACGGGGGACAGGGGACGAGCAGTACTTC. This sequence encodes CASSLRGTGDEQYF. The rearrangement joins TRBV27 to TRBJ2-7; TRBD1 matches 10 bases. This CDR3 is 14 amino acids long. The germline gives CDR1 MNHEY, CDR2 SMNVEV (reference sequence). V dropped 2 bases and J dropped 5; count of bases not matched to a gene: 3.

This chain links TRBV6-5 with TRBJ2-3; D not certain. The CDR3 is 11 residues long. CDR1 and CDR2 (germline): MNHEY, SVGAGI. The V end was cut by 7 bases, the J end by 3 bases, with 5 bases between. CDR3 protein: CASKMTDTQYF. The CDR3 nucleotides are TGTGCCAGCAAAATGACAGATACGCAGTATTTT.

The CDR3 sequence is CASSPLASGGTDTQYF. Here the CDR3 DNA reads TGTGCCAGCTCACCTCTGGCTAGCGGGGGGACAGATACGCAGTATTTT. This rearrangement joins TRBV18 to TRBJ2-3; 11 bases match TRBD2. Germline V gene lookup returns CDR1 KGHSH and CDR2 LQKENI. There are 16 residues in the CDR3. The ends lost 3 bases at V and 3 bases at J; junction bases unmatched: 5.

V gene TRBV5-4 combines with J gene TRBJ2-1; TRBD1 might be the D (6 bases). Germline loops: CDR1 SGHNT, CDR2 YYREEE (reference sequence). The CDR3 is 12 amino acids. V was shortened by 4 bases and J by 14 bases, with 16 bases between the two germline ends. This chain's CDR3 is CASSLLGTREFF. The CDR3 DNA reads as TGTGCCAGCAGCCTGTTAGGGACACGGGAGTTCTTC.

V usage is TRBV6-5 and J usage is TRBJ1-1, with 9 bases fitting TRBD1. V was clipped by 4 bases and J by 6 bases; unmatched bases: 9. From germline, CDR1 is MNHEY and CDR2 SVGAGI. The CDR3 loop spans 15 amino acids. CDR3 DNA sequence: TGTGCCAGCAGTTGGTCGGGACAGGGACAACCTGAAGCTTTCTTT. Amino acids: CASSWSGQGQPEAFF.

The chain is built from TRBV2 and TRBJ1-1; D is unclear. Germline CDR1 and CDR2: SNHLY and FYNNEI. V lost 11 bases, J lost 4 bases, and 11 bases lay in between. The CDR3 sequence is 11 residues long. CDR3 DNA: TGTGCCCGCCTTGGGCGCACTGAAGCTTTCTTT. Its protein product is CARLGRTEAFF. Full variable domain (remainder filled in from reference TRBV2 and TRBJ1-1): EPEVTQTPSHQVTQMGQEVILRCVPISNHLYFYWYRQILGQKVEFLVSFYNNEISEKSEIFDDQFSVERPDGSNFTLKIRSTKLEDSAMYFCARLGRTEAFFGQGTRLTVV.

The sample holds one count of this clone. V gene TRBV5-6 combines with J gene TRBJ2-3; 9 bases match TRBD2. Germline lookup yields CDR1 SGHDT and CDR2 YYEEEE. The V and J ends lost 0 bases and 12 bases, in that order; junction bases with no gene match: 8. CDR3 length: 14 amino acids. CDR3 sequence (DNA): TGTGCCAGCAGCTTGGGCGGGGGGGCCGCGATACAGTATTTT. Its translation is CASSLGGGAAIQYF.

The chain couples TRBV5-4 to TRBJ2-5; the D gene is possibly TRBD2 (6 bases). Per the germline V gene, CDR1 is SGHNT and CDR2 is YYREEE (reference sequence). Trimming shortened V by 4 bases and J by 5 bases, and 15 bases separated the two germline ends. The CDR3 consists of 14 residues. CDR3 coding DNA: TGTGCCAGCAGCACTCGCACTAGCCGGGAGACCCAGTACTTC. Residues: CASSTRTSRETQYF. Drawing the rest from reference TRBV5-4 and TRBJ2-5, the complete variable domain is ETGVTQSPTHLIKTRGQQVTLRCSSQSGHNTVSWYQQALGQGPQFIFQYYREEENGRGNFPPRFSGLQFPNYSSELNVNALELDDSALYLCASSTRTSRETQYFGPGTRLLVL.

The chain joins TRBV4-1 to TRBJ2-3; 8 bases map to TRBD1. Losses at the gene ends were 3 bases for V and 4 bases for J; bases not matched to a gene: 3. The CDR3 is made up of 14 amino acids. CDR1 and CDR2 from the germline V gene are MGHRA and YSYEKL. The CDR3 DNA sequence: TGCGCCAGCAGCCAGCCGGGACAGGCAGATACGCAGTATTTT. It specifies CASSQPGQADTQYF.

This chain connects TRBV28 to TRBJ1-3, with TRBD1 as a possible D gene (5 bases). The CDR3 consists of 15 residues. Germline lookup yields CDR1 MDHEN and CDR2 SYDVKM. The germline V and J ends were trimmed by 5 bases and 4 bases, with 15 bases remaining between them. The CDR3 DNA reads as TGTGCCAGCAGTCTCCGACAGCGGGGGGGAAACACCATATATTTT. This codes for CASSLRQRGGNTIYF.

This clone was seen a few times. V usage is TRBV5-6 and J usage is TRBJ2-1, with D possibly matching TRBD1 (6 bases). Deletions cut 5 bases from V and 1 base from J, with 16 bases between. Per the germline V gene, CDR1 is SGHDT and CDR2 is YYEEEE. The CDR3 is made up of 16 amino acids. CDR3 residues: CASRAPDRFSYNEQFF. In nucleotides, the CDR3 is TGTGCCAGCAGGGCCCCGGACAGATTTTCCTACAATGAGCAGTTCTTC.

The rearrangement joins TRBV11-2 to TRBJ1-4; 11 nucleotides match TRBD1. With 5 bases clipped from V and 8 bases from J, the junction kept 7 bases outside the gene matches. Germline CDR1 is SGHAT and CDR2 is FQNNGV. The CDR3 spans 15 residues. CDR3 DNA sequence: TGTGCCAGCAGCGTGGACAGGGGGCGCGAAGAAAAACTGTTTTTT. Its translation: CASSVDRGREEKLFF.

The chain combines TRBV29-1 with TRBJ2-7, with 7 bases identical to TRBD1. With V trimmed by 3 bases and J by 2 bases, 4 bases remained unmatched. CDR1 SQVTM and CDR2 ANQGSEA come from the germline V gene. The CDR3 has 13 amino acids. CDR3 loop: CSVDGDSPYEQYF. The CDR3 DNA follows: TGCAGCGTTGATGGGGACAGCCCCTACGAGCAGTACTTC.

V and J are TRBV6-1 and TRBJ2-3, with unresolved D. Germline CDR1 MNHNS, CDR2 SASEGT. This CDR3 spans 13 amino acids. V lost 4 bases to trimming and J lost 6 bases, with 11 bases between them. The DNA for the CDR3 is TGTGCCAGCAGTGTGAAACCCAAGGATACGCAGTATTTT. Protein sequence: CASSVKPKDTQYF.